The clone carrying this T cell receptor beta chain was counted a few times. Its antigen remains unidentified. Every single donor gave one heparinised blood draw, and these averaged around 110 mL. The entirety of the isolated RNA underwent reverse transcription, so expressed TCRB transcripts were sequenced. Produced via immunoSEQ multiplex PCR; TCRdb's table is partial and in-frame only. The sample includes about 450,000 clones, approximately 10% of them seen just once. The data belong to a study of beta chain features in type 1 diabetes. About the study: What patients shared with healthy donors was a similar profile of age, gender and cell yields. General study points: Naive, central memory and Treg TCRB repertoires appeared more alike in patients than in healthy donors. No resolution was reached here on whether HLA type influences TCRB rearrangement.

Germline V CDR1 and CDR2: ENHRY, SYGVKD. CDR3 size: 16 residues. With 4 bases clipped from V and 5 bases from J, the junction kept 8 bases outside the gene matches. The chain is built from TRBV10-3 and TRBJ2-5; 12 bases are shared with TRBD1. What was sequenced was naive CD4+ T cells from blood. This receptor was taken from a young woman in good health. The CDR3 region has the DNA TGTGCCATCAGTGCGGGACAGGGGGCTAAAGGGGAGACCCAGTACTTC. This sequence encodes CAISAGQGAKGETQYF.